This T cell receptor (beta chain) was sequenced in a study of kidney transplant recipient with SARS-CoV-2 infection. This CDR3 spans 16 amino acids. V lost 0 bases, J lost 8 bases, and 8 bases stayed unmatched. One entry per CDR3 protein, called by TCRdb with MiXCR from the reads. The sample carries some 220,000 distinct CDR3 sequences, around 28% recorded once. The chain has TRBV12-3 or TRBV12-4 and TRBJ2-1, with TRBD2 matching 9 bases. Sequenced here: a blood sample, sampled at baseline and between days 110 and 120 from a kidney transplant recipient. This TCR derives from a young adult male patient who had COVID-19 and was a kidney transplant recipient. Some T cells may originate from the graft donor. The CDR3, as DNA: TGTGCCAGCAGTTTAGCCGTAGCGGGAGAGAGGGATGAGCAGTTCTTC. It is translated as CASSLAVAGERDEQFF.